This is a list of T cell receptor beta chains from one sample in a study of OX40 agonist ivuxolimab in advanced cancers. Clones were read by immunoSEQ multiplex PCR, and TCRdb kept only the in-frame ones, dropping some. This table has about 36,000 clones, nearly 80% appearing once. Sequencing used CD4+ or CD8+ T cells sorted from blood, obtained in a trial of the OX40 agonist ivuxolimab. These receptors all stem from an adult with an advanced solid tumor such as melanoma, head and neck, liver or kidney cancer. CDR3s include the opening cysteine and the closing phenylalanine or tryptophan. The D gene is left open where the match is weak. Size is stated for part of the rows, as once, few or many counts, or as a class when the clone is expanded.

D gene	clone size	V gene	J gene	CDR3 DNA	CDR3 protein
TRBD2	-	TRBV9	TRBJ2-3	TGTGCCAGCAGCCCCGGGACTAGCGGGAGGAATACGCAGTATTTT	CASSPGTSGRNTQYF
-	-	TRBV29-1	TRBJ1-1	TGCAGCGAGCGATCGACATATGGGCCTGAAGCTTTCTTT	CSERSTYGPEAFF
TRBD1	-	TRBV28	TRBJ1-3	TGTGCCAGCAGTTTTAGGGGGCTTAACCCTGGAAACACCATATATTTT	CASSFRGLNPGNTIYF
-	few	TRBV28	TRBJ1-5	TGTGCCAGCAGTTCCGGGAACCGAGCTCAGCCCCAGCATTTT	CASSSGNRAQPQHF
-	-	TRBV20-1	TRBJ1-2	TGCAGTTCCTTCAACTATGGCTACACCTTC	CSSFNYGYTF
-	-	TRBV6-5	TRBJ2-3	TGTGCCAGCAGTTACTCGGGCAGGGGAAGCACAGATACGCAGTATTTT	CASSYSGRGSTDTQYF
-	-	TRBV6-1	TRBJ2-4	TGTGCCAGCAGTGAAGACCAAGGATGGAACATTCAGTACTTC	CASSEDQGWNIQYF
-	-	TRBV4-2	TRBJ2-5	TGTGCCAGCAGCCAAGAGGGCTGGGAGACCCAGTACTTC	CASSQEGWETQYF
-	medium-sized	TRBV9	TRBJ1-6	TGTGCCAGCAGCGTAGGCGGGGGCCCCACACCCCTCCACTTT	CASSVGGGPTPLHF
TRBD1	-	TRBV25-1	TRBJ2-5	TGTGCCAGCAGTGAAAGGGGACAGGGGGTATGGTGGGAGACCCAGTACTTC	CASSERGQGVWWETQYF
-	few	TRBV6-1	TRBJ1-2	TGTGCCAGCAGTGCTAGATCCGGGAGAGGAGGCTACACCTTC	CASSARSGRGGYTF
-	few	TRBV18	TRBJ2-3	TGTGCCAGCTCACGAGGCGGGGCCACAGATACGCAGTATTTT	CASSRGGATDTQYF
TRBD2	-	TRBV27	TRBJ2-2	TGTGCCAGCAGTCCTAGCGGGAGGGCCAACACCGGGGAGCTGTTTTTT	CASSPSGRANTGELFF
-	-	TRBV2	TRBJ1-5	TGTGCCAGCACCCCCGGTCGGGGGGGCAATCAGCCCCAGCATTTT	CASTPGRGGNQPQHF
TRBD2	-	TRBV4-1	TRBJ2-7	TGCGCCAGCAGCCAAGCAACCGGGACTACCAAGTACGAGCAGTACTTC	CASSQATGTTKYEQYF
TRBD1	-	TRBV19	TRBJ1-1	TGTGCCAGTAGTTCCAACAGGGGGGGAAACACTGAAGCTTTCTTT	CASSSNRGGNTEAFF
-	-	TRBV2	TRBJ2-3	TGTGCCAGCGCCGGACAAGGGCTTACAGATACGCAGTATTTT	CASAGQGLTDTQYF
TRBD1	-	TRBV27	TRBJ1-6	TGTGCCAGTCGACAGGGGTGGTATTCACCCCTCCACTTT	CASRQGWYSPLHF
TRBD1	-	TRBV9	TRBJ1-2	TGTGCCAGCGGGGGACAGGGAAATGGCTACACCTTC	CASGGQGNGYTF
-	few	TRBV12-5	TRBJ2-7	TGTGCTAGTGGTTCGATAGGGGGAGAGCAGTACTTC	CASGSIGGEQYF
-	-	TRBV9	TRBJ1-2	TGTGCCAGCAGCGCGTCTCGGGGGGCCGCTTCTAACTATGGCTACACCTTC	CASSASRGAASNYGYTF
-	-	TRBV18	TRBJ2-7	TGTGCCAGCTCATTAGCCTCAAAGGGCTACGAGCAGTACTTC	CASSLASKGYEQYF
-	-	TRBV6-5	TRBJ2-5	TGTGCCAGCAGTTCTGATAGAAGTCACGTCGAGACCCAGTACTTC	CASSSDRSHVETQYF
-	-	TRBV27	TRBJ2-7	TGTGCCAGCAGTCCGGATACAGGGCCCTACGAGCAGTACTTC	CASSPDTGPYEQYF
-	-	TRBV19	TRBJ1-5	TGTGCCACCACAGCGGCATATAGCAATCAGCCCCAGCATTTT	CATTAAYSNQPQHF
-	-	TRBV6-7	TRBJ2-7	TGTGCCAGCAGGCAGGAAAAGTCCTACGAGCAGTACTTC	CASRQEKSYEQYF
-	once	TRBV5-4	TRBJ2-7	TGTGCCAGCAGCTTGTTTGGTTCTCCCAATTCCTACGAGCAGTACTTC	CASSLFGSPNSYEQYF
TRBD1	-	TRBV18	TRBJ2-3	TGTGCCAGCTCACCGGGGACAGGCACAGATACGCAGTATTTT	CASSPGTGTDTQYF
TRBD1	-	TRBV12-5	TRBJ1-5	TGTGCTAGTGGTTTGGTCCAGGGGGGTCTTTTTAGCAATCAGCCCCAGCATTTT	CASGLVQGGLFSNQPQHF
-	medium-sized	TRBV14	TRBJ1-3	TGTGCCAGCAGCCGTGAGTTTTCCTCTGGAAACACCATATATTTT	CASSREFSSGNTIYF
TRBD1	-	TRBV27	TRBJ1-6	TGTGCCAGCAGTTCTCTTGGACAGGGCCATTCACCCCTCCACTTT	CASSSLGQGHSPLHF
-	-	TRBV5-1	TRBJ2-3	TGCGCCAGCAGCTCCTCATCTGGGGTTCGGAATACGCAGTATTTT	CASSSSSGVRNTQYF
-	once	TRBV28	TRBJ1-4	TGTGCCAGCAGTTTAACCGGAAGGGGGATGGTGTTTTTT	CASSLTGRGMVFF
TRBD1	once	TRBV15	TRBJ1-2	TGTGCCACCAGTTCCGGGACAGATTTCTATGGCTACACCTTC	CATSSGTDFYGYTF
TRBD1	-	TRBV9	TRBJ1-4	TGTGCCAGCAGCGCCACAGGGGGCCCTAATGAAAAACTGTTTTTT	CASSATGGPNEKLFF
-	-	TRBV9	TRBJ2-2	TGTGCCAGCACCTTTGAGGACACCGGGGAGCTGTTTTTT	CASTFEDTGELFF
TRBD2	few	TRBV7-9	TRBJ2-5	TGTGCCAGCAGCTTGGGCGGGGGACCCCGGGAGACCCAGTACTTC	CASSLGGGPRETQYF
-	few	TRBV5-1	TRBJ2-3	TGCGCCAGCTCGCACAGGGAGATCTCCACAGATACGCAGTATTTT	CASSHREISTDTQYF
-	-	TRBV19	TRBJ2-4	TGTGCCAGTACCTTTTCGGGGGCCAAAAACATTCAGTACTTC	CASTFSGAKNIQYF
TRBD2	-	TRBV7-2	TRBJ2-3	TGTGCCAGCAGCCCAGGACTAGCGGGGGCGGATACGCAGTATTTT	CASSPGLAGADTQYF
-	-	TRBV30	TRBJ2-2	TGTGCCTGGAGTGGCAGGGTCCCCGGGGAGCTGTTTTTT	CAWSGRVPGELFF
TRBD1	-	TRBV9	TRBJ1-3	TGTGCCAGCAGCCCAAGGACAGGGATTAACTCTGGAAACACCATATATTTT	CASSPRTGINSGNTIYF
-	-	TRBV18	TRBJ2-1	TGTGCCAGCTCACCGGGAAGGCGGGGCAATGAGCAGTTCTTC	CASSPGRRGNEQFF
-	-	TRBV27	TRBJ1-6	TGTGCCAGCAGTCTCGCTACCAATTCACCCCTCCACTTT	CASSLATNSPLHF
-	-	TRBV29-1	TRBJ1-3	TGCAGCGTTGAAGCAGGGGGAAACACCATATATTTT	CSVEAGGNTIYF
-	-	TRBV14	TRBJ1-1	TGTGCCAGCAGCCAAGGCCAAAACACTGAAGCTTTCTTT	CASSQGQNTEAFF
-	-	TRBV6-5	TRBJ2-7	TGTGCCAGCACCCGAAGGGGCCCCTACGAGCAGTACTTC	CASTRRGPYEQYF
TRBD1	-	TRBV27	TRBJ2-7	TGTGCCATACGGGACAGGAGCTCCTACGAGCAGTACTTC	CAIRDRSSYEQYF
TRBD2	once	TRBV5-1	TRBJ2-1	TGCGCCAGCAGTGGCGGGAGGTCCCCCCACAATGAGCAGTTCTTC	CASSGGRSPHNEQFF
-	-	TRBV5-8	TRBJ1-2	TGTGCCAGCAGCTTAGCGGGCGCGGGTGGCTACACCTTC	CASSLAGAGGYTF
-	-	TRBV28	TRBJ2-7	TGTGCCAGCAGTCCGAATGACTGGGGCTCCTACGAGCAGTACTTC	CASSPNDWGSYEQYF
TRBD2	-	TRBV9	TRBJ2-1	TGTGCCAGCAGCACCCGACTAGCGGGAGTCAATGAGCAGTTCTTC	CASSTRLAGVNEQFF